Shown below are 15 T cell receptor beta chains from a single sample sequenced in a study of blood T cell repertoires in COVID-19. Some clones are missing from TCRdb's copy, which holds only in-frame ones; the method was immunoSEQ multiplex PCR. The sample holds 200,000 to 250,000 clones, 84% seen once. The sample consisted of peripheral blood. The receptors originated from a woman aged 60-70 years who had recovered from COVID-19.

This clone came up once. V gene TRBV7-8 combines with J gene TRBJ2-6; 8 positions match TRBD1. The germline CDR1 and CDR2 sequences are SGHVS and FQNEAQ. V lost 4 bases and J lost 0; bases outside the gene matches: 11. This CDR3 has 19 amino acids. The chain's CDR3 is CASSSDRAPTRSGANVLTF. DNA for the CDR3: TGTGCCAGCAGCTCGGACAGGGCGCCTACCCGCTCTGGGGCCAACGTCCTGACTTTC. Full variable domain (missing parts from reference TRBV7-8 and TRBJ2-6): GAGVSQSPRYKVAKRGQDVALRCDPISGHVSLFWYQQALGQGPEFLTYFQNEAQLDKSGLPSDRFFAERPEGSVSTLKIQRTQQEDSAVYLCASSSDRAPTRSGANVLTFGAGSRLTVL.

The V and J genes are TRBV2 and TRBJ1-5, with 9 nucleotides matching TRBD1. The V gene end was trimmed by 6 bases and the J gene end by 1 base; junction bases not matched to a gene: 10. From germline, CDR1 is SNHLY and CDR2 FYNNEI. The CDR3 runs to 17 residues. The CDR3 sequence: CASRGTGTGRSNQPQHF. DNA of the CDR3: TGTGCCAGCAGGGGGACCGGGACAGGGCGCAGCAATCAGCCCCAGCATTTT. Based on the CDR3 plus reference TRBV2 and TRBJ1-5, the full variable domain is EPEVTQTPSHQVTQMGQEVILRCVPISNHLYFYWYRQILGQKVEFLVSFYNNEISEKSEIFDDQFSVERPDGSNFTLKIRSTKLEDSAMYFCASRGTGTGRSNQPQHFGDGTRLSIL.

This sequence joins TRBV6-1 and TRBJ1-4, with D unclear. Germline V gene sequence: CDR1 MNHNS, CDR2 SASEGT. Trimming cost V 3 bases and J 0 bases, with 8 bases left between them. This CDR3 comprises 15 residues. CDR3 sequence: CASSDTAATNEKLFF. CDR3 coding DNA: TGTGCCAGCAGTGATACAGCAGCAACTAATGAAAAACTGTTTTTT.

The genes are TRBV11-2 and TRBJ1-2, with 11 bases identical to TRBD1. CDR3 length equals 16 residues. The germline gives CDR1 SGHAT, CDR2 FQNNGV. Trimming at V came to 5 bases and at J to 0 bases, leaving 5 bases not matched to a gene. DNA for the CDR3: TGTGCCAGCAGCACCCCGGGACAGGGGGCTAACTATGGCTACACCTTC. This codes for CASSTPGQGANYGYTF.

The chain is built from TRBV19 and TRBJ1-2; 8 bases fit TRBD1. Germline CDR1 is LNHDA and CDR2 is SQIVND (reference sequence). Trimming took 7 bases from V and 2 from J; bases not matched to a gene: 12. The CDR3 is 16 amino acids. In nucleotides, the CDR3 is TGTGCCAGTAATCCGAACCCGGGACAGGTAAACTATGGCTACACCTTC. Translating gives CASNPNPGQVNYGYTF.

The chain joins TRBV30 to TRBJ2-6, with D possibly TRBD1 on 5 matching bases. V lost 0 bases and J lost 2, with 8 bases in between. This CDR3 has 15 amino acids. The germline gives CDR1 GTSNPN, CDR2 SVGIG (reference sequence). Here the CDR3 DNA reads TGTGCCTGGAGTGTAGCAGGGACTGGGGCCAACGTCCTGACTTTC. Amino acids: CAWSVAGTGANVLTF.

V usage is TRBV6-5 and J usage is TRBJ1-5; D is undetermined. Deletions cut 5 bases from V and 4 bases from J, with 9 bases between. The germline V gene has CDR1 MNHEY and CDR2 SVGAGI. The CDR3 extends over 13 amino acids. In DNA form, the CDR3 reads TGTGCCAGCAGTAGTACGGTGAATCAGCCCCAGCATTTT. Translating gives CASSSTVNQPQHF.

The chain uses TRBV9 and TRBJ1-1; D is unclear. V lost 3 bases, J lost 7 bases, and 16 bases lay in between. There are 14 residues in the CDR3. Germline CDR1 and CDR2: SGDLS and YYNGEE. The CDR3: CASSAGFPNDEAFF. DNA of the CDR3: TGTGCCAGCAGCGCGGGATTCCCCAATGATGAAGCTTTCTTT.

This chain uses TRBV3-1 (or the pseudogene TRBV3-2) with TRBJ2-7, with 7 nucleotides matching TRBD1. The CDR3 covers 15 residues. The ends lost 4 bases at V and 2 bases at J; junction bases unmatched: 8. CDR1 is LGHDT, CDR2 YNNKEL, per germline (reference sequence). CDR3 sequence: CASSLIRDSPYEQYF. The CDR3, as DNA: TGTGCCAGCAGCCTTATCCGGGACAGCCCCTACGAGCAGTACTTC.

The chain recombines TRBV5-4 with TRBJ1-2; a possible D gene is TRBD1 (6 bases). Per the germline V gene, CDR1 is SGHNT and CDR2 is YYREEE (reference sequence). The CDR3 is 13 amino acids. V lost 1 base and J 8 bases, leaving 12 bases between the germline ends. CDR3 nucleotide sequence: TGTGCCAGCAGCTTGAGGACAGAGGTCGGCTACACCTTC. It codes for CASSLRTEVGYTF.

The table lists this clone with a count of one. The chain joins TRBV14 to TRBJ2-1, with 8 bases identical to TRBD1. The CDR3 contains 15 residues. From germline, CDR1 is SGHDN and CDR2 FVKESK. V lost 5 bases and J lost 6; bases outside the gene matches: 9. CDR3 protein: CASSLFGQGTNEQFF. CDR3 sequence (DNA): TGTGCCAGCAGCTTGTTCGGACAGGGAACCAATGAGCAGTTCTTC.

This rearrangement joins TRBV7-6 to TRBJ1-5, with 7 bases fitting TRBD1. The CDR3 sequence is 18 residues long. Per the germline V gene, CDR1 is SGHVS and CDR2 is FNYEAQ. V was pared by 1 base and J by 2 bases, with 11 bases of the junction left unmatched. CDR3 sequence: CASSLVVTGRLGNQPQHF. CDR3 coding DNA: TGTGCCAGCAGCTTAGTAGTGACAGGGAGGTTAGGCAATCAGCCCCAGCATTTT.

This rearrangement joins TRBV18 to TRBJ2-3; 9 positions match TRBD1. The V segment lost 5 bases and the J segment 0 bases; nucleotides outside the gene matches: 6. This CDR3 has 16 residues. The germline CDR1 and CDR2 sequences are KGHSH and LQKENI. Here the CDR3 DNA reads TGTGCCAGCTCATTACAGGGGGCTTCAAGCACAGATACGCAGTATTTT. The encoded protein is CASSLQGASSTDTQYF.

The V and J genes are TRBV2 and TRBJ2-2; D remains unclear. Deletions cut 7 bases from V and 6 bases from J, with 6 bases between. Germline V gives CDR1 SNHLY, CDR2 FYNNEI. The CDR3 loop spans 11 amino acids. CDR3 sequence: CASTKSGELFF. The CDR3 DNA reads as TGTGCCAGCACTAAGTCCGGGGAGCTGTTTTTT.

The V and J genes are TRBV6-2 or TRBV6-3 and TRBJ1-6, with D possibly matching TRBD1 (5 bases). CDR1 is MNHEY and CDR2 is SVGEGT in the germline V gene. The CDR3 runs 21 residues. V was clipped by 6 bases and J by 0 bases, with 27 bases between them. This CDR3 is CASSPLPAGRWPSSYNSPLHF. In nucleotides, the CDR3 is TGTGCCAGCAGCCCACTCCCCGCGGGACGTTGGCCAAGCTCCTATAATTCACCCCTCCACTTT.